This TCR beta chain was captured by sequencing in a study of control samples from healthy donors and cancer patients. Clones were read by immunoSEQ multiplex PCR, and TCRdb kept only the in-frame ones, dropping some. The sample carries 90,000 to 100,000 clones, approximately 84% recorded once. The CDR3 extends over 15 amino acids. Germline CDR1 and CDR2: KGHSH and LQKENI. Germline trimming cut 2 bases from V and 4 bases from J; bases unmatched to any gene: 3. The sequenced sample consisted of PBMCs. The V gene is TRBV18, the J gene TRBJ1-5, with 9 bases lining up with TRBD1. The receptor comes from a man in his 70s with lung cancer. CDR3 sequence reads: CASSPLGQGNQPQHF. The CDR3 DNA reads as TGTGCCAGCTCACCATTGGGACAGGGTAATCAGCCCCAGCATTTT.